This entry describes one T cell receptor (beta chain). TCRdb keeps only in-frame clones here, not all; method: immunoSEQ multiplex PCR. The sample holds approximately 20,000 clones, over 65% seen once. Trimming left V 6 bases short and J 0 bases short, with 9 bases between. Germline CDR1 MDHEN, CDR2 SYDVKM. The length of the CDR3 is 14 residues. The sample belongs to a study of blood T cell repertoires in COVID-19. As for the study in general: Acute and convalescent COVID-19 specimens originated in the United States, Italy and Spain.

V and J are TRBV28 and TRBJ1-3, with a weak D call TRBD1 (6 bases). This sequence originates from a human donor in a cohort sampled during active COVID-19. Sequencing was carried out using peripheral blood. The CDR3 reads CASRTGDSGNTIYF. As DNA, the CDR3 is TGTGCCAGCAGGACAGGTGACTCTGGAAACACCATATATTTT.